The 25 T cell receptor beta chains presented below share a single source sample, sequenced in a study of T cell repertoires in cytomegalovirus infection. TCRdb re-derived calls from the reads in MiXCR, one entry per CDR3 protein. The data contain a few hundred thousand distinct CDR3 sequences, around a sixth of them singletons. The sequenced sample consisted of PBMCs. Source of these receptors: a human donor in good health (CMV status not recorded). Some clones in this sample may be carry-over from other donors' samples.

This chain links TRBV7-9 with TRBJ2-7; 9 nucleotides match TRBD2. This CDR3 comprises 17 residues. Trimming removed 8 bases from V and 2 bases from J; junction bases left unmatched: 16. Per germline, CDR1 SEHNR and CDR2 FQNEAQ (reference sequence). The CDR3 spells CASSKASGATLPYEQYF. The CDR3, as DNA: TGTGCCAGCTCAAAAGCTAGCGGGGCCACGCTCCCCTACGAGCAGTACTTC. Full variable domain (rest looked up from reference TRBV7-9 and TRBJ2-7): DTGVSQNPRHKITKRGQNVTFRCDPISEHNRLYWYRQTLGQGPEFLTYFQNEAQLEKSRLLSDRFSAERPKGSFSTLEIQRTEQGDSAMYLCASSKASGATLPYEQYFGPGTRLTVT.

This clonotype showed up many times. This chain joins TRBV7-8 and TRBJ1-1; D is uncertain. From germline, CDR1 is SGHVS and CDR2 FQNEAQ. With 3 bases removed from V and 0 bases from J, the gap between germline ends came to 11 bases. The CDR3 consists of 15 residues. CDR3 DNA sequence: TGTGCCAGCAGCTTGAATGCAGGCGTGAACACTGAAGCTTTCTTT. This encodes CASSLNAGVNTEAFF.

This chain links TRBV28 with TRBJ1-1, with a possible D match to TRBD1 (6 bases). CDR1 and CDR2 (germline): MDHEN, SYDVKM. The CDR3 has 12 residues. Trimming cost V 9 bases and J 10 bases, with 18 bases left between them. The CDR3 nucleotides are TGTGCCAGTAGGGGGACTCTCAAGGGAGCTTTCTTT. This codes for CASRGTLKGAFF.

This chain uses TRBV15 with TRBJ1-5; D might be TRBD1 (5 bases). The CDR3 contains 16 residues. Germline V lookup: CDR1 LNHNV, CDR2 YYDKDF (reference sequence). V shed 3 bases and J shed 0 bases, with 12 bases lying between them. As DNA, the CDR3 is TGTGCCACCAGCAGGGACAATTTTTTTAGCAATCAGCCCCAGCATTTT. This encodes CATSRDNFFSNQPQHF.

This clonotype was recorded at least ten times. The V call is TRBV7-2, the J call TRBJ1-5; weak D call: TRBD1 (6 bases). The V gene lost 6 bases and the J gene lost 7 bases, with 13 bases spanning the gap. The CDR3 sequence is 13 residues long. Germline CDR1 SGHTA, CDR2 FQGNSA. CDR3 loop: CASSYIQGQPQHF. The CDR3 nucleotides are TGTGCCAGCAGTTACATACAGGGCCAGCCCCAGCATTTT.

This rearrangement joins TRBV28 to TRBJ2-3; perhaps D is TRBD1 or TRBD2 (5 bases each). The CDR3 consists of 14 residues. V was trimmed by 3 bases and J by 2 bases, leaving 9 bases between them. Germline CDR1 MDHEN, CDR2 SYDVKM. The CDR3 spells CASSLGPTTDTQYF. In nucleotides, the CDR3 is TGTGCCAGCAGTTTGGGACCCACCACAGATACGCAGTATTTT.

Ten or more counts support this clonotype. The chain carries TRBV7-2 and TRBJ1-1; 10 bases match TRBD1. Trimming took 4 bases from V and 8 from J; bases not matched to a gene: 10. CDR1 and CDR2 from the germline V gene are SGHTA and FQGNSA. The CDR3 covers 15 residues. The CDR3 DNA follows: TGTGCCAGCAGCTCCTCCGGGACAGGGGTAAACGAAGCTTTCTTT. The encoded protein is CASSSSGTGVNEAFF.

This clonotype was seen a few times. The chain has TRBV11-2 and TRBJ2-7; unclear D gene. Germline V gene lookup returns CDR1 SGHAT and CDR2 FQNNGV. The CDR3 loop spans 14 amino acids. Trimming took 0 bases from V and 2 from J, leaving 8 bases between them. The CDR3 here is CASSLDMTAYEQYF. The CDR3 DNA is TGTGCCAGCAGCTTAGATATGACGGCCTACGAGCAGTACTTC.

This clonotype was seen more than once but under ten times. The CDR3 region has the DNA TGTGCCAGCAGCTTAGCTGCTGATAAAAATAATGAGCAGTTCTTC. Its protein is CASSLAADKNNEQFF. The chain recombines TRBV7-9 with TRBJ2-1; D is unresolved. CDR1 and CDR2 from the germline V gene are SEHNR and FQNEAQ (reference sequence). The CDR3 sequence is 15 residues long. The V gene lost 0 bases and the J gene lost 7 bases, with 13 bases spanning the gap.

The chain uses TRBV4-1 and TRBJ2-1; D gene ambiguous. The germline V gene has CDR1 MGHRA and CDR2 YSYEKL. Trimming stripped 1 base from V and 4 bases from J, with 11 bases between. This CDR3 is built from 15 residues. The CDR3 loop is CASSQAPTRYNEQFF. The DNA for the CDR3 is TGCGCCAGCAGCCAAGCCCCGACGCGGTACAATGAGCAGTTCTTC.

This sequence joins TRBV19 and TRBJ1-5; D is undetermined. V lost 8 bases, J lost 6 bases, and 5 bases lay in between. CDR3 length equals 10 residues. Germline loops: CDR1 LNHDA, CDR2 SQIVND (reference sequence). In nucleotides, the CDR3 is TGTGCCAGTCCCCCTCAGCCCCAGCATTTT. Protein sequence: CASPPQPQHF.

This clonotype came up a few times. The chain links TRBV6-2 or TRBV6-3 to TRBJ2-1; 7 bases map to TRBD2. The CDR3 length is 12 residues. The ends lost 6 bases at V and 6 bases at J; junction bases unmatched: 2. CDR1 MNHEY and CDR2 SVGEGT come from the germline V gene. CDR3 in amino acids: CASRGGVNEQFF. The CDR3 DNA is TGTGCCAGCAGGGGGGGGGTCAATGAGCAGTTCTTC.

This clonotype was counted many times. The rearrangement links TRBV7-2 to TRBJ1-1; D is possibly TRBD1 (5 bases). V lost 2 bases and J 8 bases, leaving 9 bases between the germline ends. The CDR3 is 12 amino acids. Per the germline V gene, CDR1 is SGHTA and CDR2 is FQGNSA. CDR3 sequence: CASSLMPGEAFF. CDR3 in DNA: TGTGCCAGCAGCTTAATGCCAGGGGAAGCTTTCTTT.

This clonotype was seen ten or more times. The CDR3 loop is CASGSTWNTEAFF. CDR3 DNA: TGTGCTAGTGGATCGACCTGGAACACTGAAGCTTTCTTT. This rearrangement joins TRBV12-5 to TRBJ1-1, with D unclear. Trimming took 6 bases from V and 1 from J, leaving 9 bases between them. There are 13 residues in the CDR3. From germline, CDR1 is LGHNT and CDR2 FRNRAP.

This chain joins TRBV6-2 or TRBV6-3 and TRBJ2-1; TRBD2 matches 7 bases. Looked up from germline, CDR1 is MNHEY and CDR2 is SVGEGT. The CDR3 has 15 amino acids. V lost 5 bases to trimming and J lost 6 bases; unmatched junction nucleotides: 10. CDR3 bases: TGTGCCAGCAGTAGGGAGGGATGGTCCGGCAATGAGCAGTTCTTC. Encoded protein: CASSREGWSGNEQFF.

This clonotype was seen more than once but under ten times. This chain joins TRBV4-3 and TRBJ2-7; TRBD2 is a possible D gene (6 bases). Looked up from germline, CDR1 is LGHNA and CDR2 is YSLEER. The ends were cut back, 1 base at V and 3 bases at J, with 16 bases in the middle. The CDR3 is made up of 16 amino acids. CDR3 sequence reads: CASSQGTGGIYYEQYF. In DNA form, the CDR3 reads TGCGCCAGCAGCCAAGGAACTGGGGGGATATACTACGAGCAGTACTTC.

This clonotype was seen once. The chain combines TRBV15 with TRBJ2-5; unclear D gene. Germline V gene lookup returns CDR1 LNHNV and CDR2 YYDKDF (reference sequence). The CDR3 has 18 residues. V was shortened by 0 bases and J by 5 bases, with 22 bases between the two germline ends. CDR3 coding DNA: TGTGCCACCAGCAGAGATTTTAGCCTGGGTCGGAATCGGGAGACCCAGTACTTC. Protein: CATSRDFSLGRNRETQYF.

J is TRBJ1-5 and V is TRBV6-6; D is unresolved. CDR3 size: 16 residues. The germline V gene encodes CDR1 MNHNY and CDR2 SVGAGI (reference sequence). V was cut by 4 bases and J by 2 bases, with 15 bases left in between. CDR3 in amino acids: CASSWGGGKGNQPQHF. The DNA of the CDR3 is TGTGCCAGCAGTTGGGGAGGAGGGAAGGGCAATCAGCCCCAGCATTTT.

This clonotype was observed many times. The gene calls are TRBV27 and TRBJ1-3; tentative D call: TRBD1 (6 bases). The V end was cut by 5 bases, the J end by 2 bases, with 22 bases between. Germline loops: CDR1 MNHEY, CDR2 SMNVEV (reference sequence). This CDR3 comprises 18 residues. CDR3 in DNA: TGTGCCAGCAGTATTCTCCGGGACACGAGACAAGCTGGAAACACCATATATTTT. Its translation is CASSILRDTRQAGNTIYF.

This clonotype has a handful of counts. The chain joins TRBV11-2 to TRBJ2-1, with a tentative D call TRBD2 (6 bases). The CDR3 runs to 15 residues. Germline CDR1 and CDR2: SGHAT and FQNNGV. Between the trimmed V and J ends, which lost 2 bases and 7 bases, there was a span of 15 bases. The CDR3 DNA reads TGTGCCAGCAGCTTAACACAGGTGGAGGGAAATGAGCAGTTCTTC. It specifies CASSLTQVEGNEQFF.

The rearrangement joins TRBV18 to TRBJ1-4; 10 bases match TRBD1. The ends lost 3 bases at V and 1 base at J; junction bases unmatched: 2. CDR3 length: 16 amino acids. Germline loops: CDR1 KGHSH, CDR2 LQKENI. The chain's CDR3 is CASSPRDRGTNEKLFF. CDR3 DNA: TGTGCCAGCTCACCGAGGGACAGGGGAACTAATGAAAAACTGTTTTTT.

This clonotype was recorded a few times. The chain couples TRBV7-9 to TRBJ1-5; 7 bases align to TRBD1. J gave up 7 bases and V 6 bases, and 15 bases lay outside the gene matches. CDR3 size: 16 residues. Germline lookup yields CDR1 SEHNR and CDR2 FQNEAQ (reference sequence). The CDR3 sequence is CASSSEVTGTRQPQHF. The CDR3, as DNA: TGTGCCAGCAGTTCCGAGGTGACAGGGACGAGGCAGCCCCAGCATTTT.

This clonotype was detected only once. With a much larger clone just one base away, this may be a read error. The chain combines TRBV7-3 with TRBJ2-5, with 8 bases lining up with TRBD1. CDR3 length: 13 amino acids. Germline values: CDR1 SGHTA, CDR2 FQGTGA. CDR3 sequence reads: CASGQGYGETQCF. The CDR3 region has the DNA TGTGCCAGCGGACAGGGATATGGGGAGACCCAGTGCTTC.

J is TRBJ1-2 and V is TRBV7-6; weak D call: TRBD1 (5 bases). The CDR3 has 15 residues. Germline values: CDR1 SGHVS, CDR2 FNYEAQ. The V gene lost 4 bases and the J gene lost 0 bases, with 12 bases spanning the gap. Written as DNA, the CDR3 is TGTGCCAGCAGCTCCCCGTTGACAGCTAACTATGGCTACACCTTC. Encoded protein: CASSSPLTANYGYTF.

This clonotype was seen at least ten times. The J gene is TRBJ2-7, the V gene TRBV7-2, with 8 bases aligning to TRBD1. Germline CDR1 reads SGHTA; CDR2 reads FQGNSA. This CDR3 has 13 amino acids. Trimming at V came to 5 bases and at J to 2 bases, leaving 2 bases not matched to a gene. CDR3 loop: CASSLTGAYEQYF. CDR3 nucleotides: TGTGCCAGCAGCCTGACAGGGGCCTACGAGCAGTACTTC.